The entry below describes one T cell receptor (beta chain). Its cognate antigen is unknown. Genomic DNA from each subset was divided evenly over several immunoSEQ plates. TCRdb keeps only in-frame clones here, not all; method: immunoSEQ multiplex PCR. Of hundreds of thousands of clones in the sample, around 97% were seen once. The source of the sample is a study of shared clonotypes between healthy human individuals. This CDR3 comprises 16 residues. Trimming shortened V by 3 bases and J by 3 bases, and 18 bases separated the two germline ends. CDR1 is SGHRS and CDR2 is YFSETQ in the germline V gene. Broader study findings: Limited genetic and exposure-history diversity came from having few donors.

The sample consisted of naive CD4+ T cells sorted from blood. Subset indicated: CD45RA+ positively selected. This receptor was taken from a woman aged 25 to 39 in good health. This chain links TRBV5-1 with TRBJ1-2; D is possibly TRBD1 (6 bases). The CDR3 DNA follows: TGCGCCAGCAGCTGGGGAGACAGGACGCGCCACTATGGCTACACCTTC. Residues: CASSWGDRTRHYGYTF.